This TCR beta chain originates from a study of blood T cell repertoires in COVID-19. Background on the study: Italy, Spain and the United States were the sources of the convalescent and acute COVID-19 samples.

Germline V gene sequence: CDR1 SGHVS, CDR2 FQNEAQ. CDR3 length: 14 residues. J gave up 5 bases and V 4 bases, and 7 bases lay outside the gene matches. This table comes from immunoSEQ multiplex PCR, and its TCRdb copy is limited to in-frame clones, with some not included. The table includes tens of thousands of clones, more than 75% detected once. This clone was detected only once. The gene calls are TRBV7-8 and TRBJ2-5, with TRBD1 matching 7 bases. This TCR was recovered from a man between 65 and 79 years old with acute or convalescent COVID-19. The source material was peripheral blood. DNA of the CDR3: TGTGCCAGCAGCTGGGTCGCCAGGGGGGAGACCCAGTACTTC. It codes for CASSWVARGETQYF.